The 8 T cell receptor beta chains given below trace back to one sample, sequenced in a study of CD8+CD57+ T cells in acquired aplastic anemia. CDR3 and TCR beta VDJ profiling relied on a genomic DNA template. TCRdb reprocessed the reads with MiXCR, giving one entry per CDR3 protein. The data contain about 150,000 distinct CDR3 sequences, around half of them singletons. Whoever was chosen for sequencing had shown CD8+CD57+ cell expansion by flow cytometry. The sample comprised sorted CD4+, CD8+, or CD8+CD57+ T cells (not recorded which) from PBMCs. These receptor sequences come from a human donor with aplastic anemia.

This clonotype has ten or more counts. The chain has TRBV20-1 and TRBJ2-5, with 12 positions matching TRBD2. The CDR3 runs 15 residues. V lost 6 bases to trimming and J lost 5 bases; unmatched junction nucleotides: 10. The germline CDR1 and CDR2 sequences are DFQATT and SNEGSKA (reference sequence). CDR3 in amino acids: CSAGTLAGGEETQYF. The CDR3 DNA sequence: TGCAGTGCCGGGACCCTAGCGGGGGGGGAGGAGACCCAGTACTTC.

This clonotype was recorded many times. This sequence joins TRBV7-2 and TRBJ2-4, with 8 bases fitting TRBD2. Trimming cost V 4 bases and J 7 bases; bases outside gene matches: 6. In germline, CDR1 is SGHTA, CDR2 FQGNSA. The CDR3 loop spans 14 amino acids. CDR3 protein: CASSSGLAGNIQYF. The DNA for the CDR3 is TGTGCCAGCAGCTCCGGACTAGCTGGGAACATTCAGTACTTC.

The gene calls are TRBV25-1 and TRBJ2-1, with D possibly TRBD2 on 6 matching bases. Germline V gene data show CDR1 as MGHDK and CDR2 as SYGVNS. Trimming removed 1 base from V and 5 bases from J, with 15 bases in between. The CDR3 spans 16 residues. This chain's CDR3 is CASSESWGRPDNEQFF. CDR3 DNA sequence: TGTGCCAGCAGTGAATCCTGGGGGAGGCCTGACAATGAGCAGTTCTTC.

The chain uses TRBV25-1 and TRBJ1-2; maybe TRBD1 (6 bases). V was clipped by 3 bases and J by 5 bases, with 10 bases between them. The CDR3 runs to 13 residues. The germline CDR1 and CDR2 sequences are MGHDK and SYGVNS. DNA of the CDR3: TGTGCCAGCAGTGACCCAGGGGCGTATGGCTACACCTTC. Protein sequence: CASSDPGAYGYTF.

CDR3 bases: TGCAGCGTTGAAGACCCGGGACAGGGGGCGGGCGAGCAGTACTTC. It codes for CSVEDPGQGAGEQYF. The gene calls are TRBV29-1 and TRBJ2-7; 12 positions match TRBD1. Germline lookup yields CDR1 SQVTM and CDR2 ANQGSEA. With V trimmed by 0 bases and J by 6 bases, 6 bases remained unmatched. The CDR3 is 15 amino acids.

This clonotype was detected many times. The rearrangement joins TRBV29-1 to TRBJ2-3; D is undetermined. V dropped 7 bases and J dropped 6 bases, with 11 bases sitting between them. In germline, CDR1 is SQVTM, CDR2 ANQGSEA. This CDR3 has 11 residues. The CDR3 sequence: CSGGAIDTQYF. The CDR3 coding sequence is TGCAGCGGCGGTGCTATTGATACGCAGTATTTT.

The chain couples TRBV2 to TRBJ1-3; D not resolved. Per the germline V gene, CDR1 is SNHLY and CDR2 is FYNNEI. This CDR3 region has 14 residues. V dropped 8 bases and J dropped 0 bases, with 11 bases sitting between them. The CDR3 nucleotides read TGTGCCAGCCGATCCACGGACTCTGGAAACACCATATATTTT. Translated, it gives CASRSTDSGNTIYF.

The chain links TRBV7-2 to TRBJ1-2; the D is unclear. CDR1 and CDR2 from the germline V gene are SGHTA and FQGNSA. The CDR3 sequence is 13 residues long. V was cut by 5 bases and J by 3 bases, with 10 bases left in between. This CDR3 reads CASSRTVYYGYTF. In DNA, the CDR3 is TGTGCCAGCAGCAGAACAGTCTACTATGGCTACACCTTC.